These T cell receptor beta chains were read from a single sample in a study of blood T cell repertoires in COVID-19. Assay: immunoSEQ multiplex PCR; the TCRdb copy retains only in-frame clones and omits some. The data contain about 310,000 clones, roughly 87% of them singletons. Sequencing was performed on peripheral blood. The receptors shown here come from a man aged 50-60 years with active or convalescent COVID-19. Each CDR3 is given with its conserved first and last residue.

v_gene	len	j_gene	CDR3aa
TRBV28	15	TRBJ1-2	CASNLLGSQGAGYTF
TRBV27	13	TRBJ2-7	CASKRTGPYEQYF
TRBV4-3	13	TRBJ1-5	CASSQATNQPQHF
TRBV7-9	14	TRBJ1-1	CASSFAGGQTEAFF
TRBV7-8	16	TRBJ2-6	CASSLVPGAGANVLTF
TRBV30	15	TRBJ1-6	CAGTLGTPYNSPLHF
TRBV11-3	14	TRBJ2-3	CASSRQGSTDTQYF
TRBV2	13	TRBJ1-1	CASTSTGNTEAFF
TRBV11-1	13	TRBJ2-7	CASSLVDRGEQYF
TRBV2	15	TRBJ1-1	CASSEAGPGEGEAFF
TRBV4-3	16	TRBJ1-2	CASSQGARQGANGYTF
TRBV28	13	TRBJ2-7	CASSIDRGWEQYF
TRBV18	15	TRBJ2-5	CASSPPEQGRETQYF
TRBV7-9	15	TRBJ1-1	CASSGRTGGNTEAFF
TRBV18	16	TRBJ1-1	CASSPSLDRAYTEAFF
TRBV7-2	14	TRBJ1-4	CASRSGTGPEKLFF
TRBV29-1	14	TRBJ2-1	CSVAQGGLYNEQFF
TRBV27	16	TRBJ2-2	CASSPLAGGTTGELFF
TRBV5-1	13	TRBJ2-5	CASSVGDQETQYF
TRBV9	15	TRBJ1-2	CASSVETDAWGGYTF
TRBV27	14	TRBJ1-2	CASGPGGPGYGYTF
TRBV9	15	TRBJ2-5	CASSAGGVAGETQYF
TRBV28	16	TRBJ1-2	CASSLYPLRGSGGYTF
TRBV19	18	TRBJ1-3	CASSRSGTAFYSGNTIYF
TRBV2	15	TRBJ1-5	CASSTDEGINQPQHF
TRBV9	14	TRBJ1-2	CASSVGQTLYGYTF
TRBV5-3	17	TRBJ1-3	CARSRQGQTTSGNTIYF
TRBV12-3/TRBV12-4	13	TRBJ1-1	CASSRVPETEAFF